The 28 T cell receptor beta chains below were found in one sample sequenced in a study of graft-versus-host responses after intestinal transplantation. Measured with immunoSEQ multiplex PCR; TCRdb has only the in-frame clones, and not every one. The sample gives thousands of clones, around 70% of which show up once; approximately 40% is in the top ten. Sample: PBMCs, taken 541 days after intestinal transplant. These receptors all stem from a human patient who received an intestinal transplant, so some T cells may come from the graft donor.

CDR3 nucleotide sequence: TGTGCCAGCAGTCTTAGCGGGGGAAGCACCGGGGAGCTGTTTTTT. Residues: CASSLSGGSTGELFF. V usage is TRBV6-4 and J usage is TRBJ2-2, with 9 bases matching TRBD2. CDR3 length: 15 amino acids. V shed 5 bases and J 4 bases; nucleotides not matched to a gene: 5. Per the germline V gene, CDR1 is MRHNA and CDR2 is SNTAGT.

The V gene is TRBV6-6, the J gene TRBJ2-7; no reliable D call. The CDR3 spans 11 residues. Per the germline V gene, CDR1 is MNHNY and CDR2 is SVGAGI (reference sequence). The V and J ends lost 6 bases and 4 bases respectively, with 7 bases between them. The CDR3 protein is CASSAWYEQYF. The CDR3 coding sequence is TGTGCCAGCAGCGCCTGGTACGAGCAGTACTTC.

The chain uses TRBV7-2 and TRBJ2-3, with D perhaps TRBD2 (7 bases). Germline values: CDR1 SGHTA, CDR2 FQGNSA. The V end lost 2 bases, the J end lost 0 bases, and 15 bases lay between the germline ends. CDR3 length equals 17 residues. The CDR3 spells CASSLYLGGGSTDTQYF. CDR3 nucleotide sequence: TGTGCCAGCAGCTTATACTTGGGAGGGGGAAGCACAGATACGCAGTATTTT.

The genes are TRBV6-1 and TRBJ2-1; TRBD2 aligns across 8 bases. V gave up 5 bases and J gave up 3 bases; unmatched junction bases: 3. CDR3 size: 14 residues. CDR1 is MNHNS and CDR2 is SASEGT in the germline V gene. Here the CDR3 reads CASSPGGDYNEQFF. CDR3 DNA: TGTGCCAGCAGTCCCGGGGGGGACTACAATGAGCAGTTCTTC.

V and J are TRBV19 and TRBJ1-6, with D perhaps TRBD1 (6 bases). The V gene's germline CDR1 is LNHDA and CDR2 SQIVND (reference sequence). Trimming took 4 bases from V and 5 from J, leaving 18 bases between them. The CDR3 is 17 amino acids. CDR3 residues: CASSSGTSGANNSPLHF. CDR3 bases: TGTGCCAGTAGTAGCGGGACCTCAGGGGCGAATAATTCACCCCTCCACTTT.

V gene TRBV6-1 combines with J gene TRBJ1-3; D unresolved. Looked up from germline, CDR1 is MNHNS and CDR2 is SASEGT. Trimming pared 7 bases from V and 0 bases from J, leaving 10 bases between. The CDR3 totals 14 residues. As DNA, the CDR3 is TGTGCCAGCACCAAGAGGCTCTCTGGAAACACCATATATTTT. Its protein is CASTKRLSGNTIYF.

A few counts support this clone. The V call is TRBV6-4, the J call TRBJ2-2; no clear D. Trimming pared 3 bases from V and 1 base from J, leaving 3 bases between. The CDR3 is 13 residues long. Germline V gene sequence: CDR1 MRHNA, CDR2 SNTAGT. CDR3 amino acids: CASSEGNTGELFF. The CDR3 coding sequence is TGTGCCAGCAGTGAAGGGAACACCGGGGAGCTGTTTTTT.

The chain links TRBV6-5 to TRBJ2-2, with 12 bases matching TRBD2. Germline values: CDR1 MNHEY, CDR2 SVGAGI. The CDR3 has 16 amino acids. With 1 base clipped from V and 3 bases from J, the junction kept 0 bases outside the gene matches. Here the CDR3 reads CASSYWTSGDTGELFF. In DNA, the CDR3 is TGTGCCAGCAGTTACTGGACTAGCGGGGACACCGGGGAGCTGTTTTTT.

The J gene is TRBJ2-5, the V gene TRBV6-6; 7 positions match TRBD2. CDR3 size: 13 residues. J lost 7 bases, V lost 6 bases, and 8 bases had no gene match. The germline CDR1 and CDR2 sequences are MNHNY and SVGAGI (reference sequence). CDR3 bases: TGTGCCAGCAGCCGGGGGGACGACGTGACCCAGTACTTC. This translates into CASSRGDDVTQYF.

This chain connects TRBV7-9 to TRBJ2-3; 10 bases fit TRBD2. This CDR3 has 16 residues. J lost 5 bases, V lost 5 bases, and 10 bases had no gene match. Germline CDR1 and CDR2: SEHNR and FQNEAQ (reference sequence). The CDR3 DNA sequence: TGTGCCAGCAGCCCACCGGGACTAGCGATAGGAGATACGCAGTATTTT. It encodes CASSPPGLAIGDTQYF.

The rearrangement joins TRBV5-6 to TRBJ2-3; D is unclear. Trimming took off 2 bases at V and 1 base at J, with 2 bases between the two ends. CDR1 and CDR2 (germline): SGHDT, YYEEEE. This CDR3 is 12 amino acids long. In DNA, the CDR3 is TGTGCCAGCAGCTTTGGCACAGATACGCAGTATTTT. Encoded protein: CASSFGTDTQYF.

This clone appeared once. The chain is built from TRBV7-2 and TRBJ2-3; D might be TRBD1 or TRBD2, each matching 5 bases. Per germline, CDR1 SGHTA and CDR2 FQGNSA. The CDR3 sequence is 15 residues long. The V end lost 0 bases, the J end lost 2 bases, and 9 bases lay between the germline ends. CDR3 DNA sequence: TGTGCCAGCAGCTTAGCGGGGGTTAACACAGATACGCAGTATTTT. It specifies CASSLAGVNTDTQYF.

V and J are TRBV5-5 and TRBJ2-7; the match to TRBD2 covers 13 bases. This CDR3 comprises 18 residues. Unmatched junction bases numbered 14, after V lost 4 bases and J lost 4 bases. In germline, CDR1 is SGHKS, CDR2 YYEKEE (reference sequence). The CDR3 region has the DNA TGTGCCAGCAGCGGTCCCGCTGGACTAGCGGGGGAGACTTACGAGCAGTACTTC. It specifies CASSGPAGLAGETYEQYF.

The V and J genes are TRBV10-3 and TRBJ1-2, with D possibly being TRBD1 (5 bases). CDR1 ENHRY and CDR2 SYGVKD come from the germline V gene. CDR3 length: 16 amino acids. The germline V and J ends were trimmed by 11 bases and 1 base, with 23 bases remaining between them. The CDR3 spells CASFVGPTVVNYGYTF. As DNA, the CDR3 is TGTGCCTCCTTTGTGGGGCCGACAGTTGTTAACTATGGCTACACCTTC.

The chain has TRBV6-6 and TRBJ1-3, with D unresolved. V lost 8 bases to trimming and J lost 0 bases, with 2 bases between them. CDR1 and CDR2 from the germline V gene are MNHNY and SVGAGI (reference sequence). The CDR3 runs to 11 residues. CDR3 protein: CASLSGNTIYF. CDR3 coding DNA: TGTGCCAGCCTCTCTGGAAACACCATATATTTT.

A few counts support this clone. The V call is TRBV6-6, the J call TRBJ1-2; a weak D match, TRBD1 (5 bases). The CDR3 length is 15 residues. CDR1 and CDR2 (germline): MNHNY, SVGAGI (reference sequence). V was trimmed by 2 bases and J by 5 bases, leaving 15 bases between them. This CDR3 is CASSYPGGFGYGYTF. CDR3 coding DNA: TGTGCCAGCAGTTACCCCGGGGGGTTTGGTTATGGCTACACCTTC.

This clone qualifies as medium-sized. This CDR3 is also generated by other DNA sequences in the sample. This chain connects TRBV7-9 to TRBJ1-4; 7 bases map to TRBD1. The V gene end was trimmed by 5 bases and the J gene end by 5 bases; junction bases not matched to a gene: 14. The CDR3 contains 17 residues. Germline lookup yields CDR1 SEHNR and CDR2 FQNEAQ (reference sequence). CDR3 loop: CASSPAGDREENEKLFF. In DNA, the CDR3 is TGTGCCAGCAGCCCAGCGGGGGACAGAGAGGAAAATGAAAAACTGTTTTTT.

The rearrangement links TRBV10-3 to TRBJ2-3, with TRBD2 matching 13 bases. Germline lookup yields CDR1 ENHRY and CDR2 SYGVKD. The CDR3 is 16 amino acids. After removal of 6 bases from V and 4 bases from J, the junction contained 7 bases not matched to a gene. In DNA form, the CDR3 reads TGTGCCATCAGGGGGACAACTAGCGGGGGGGCAGATACGCAGTATTTT. It is translated as CAIRGTTSGGADTQYF.

V usage is TRBV18 and J usage is TRBJ2-2, with D unclear. CDR3 length: 13 residues. Germline values: CDR1 KGHSH, CDR2 LQKENI. V lost 3 bases and J 5 bases, leaving 7 bases between the germline ends. CDR3 loop: CASSPVGTGELFF. The CDR3 coding sequence is TGTGCCAGCTCACCGGTTGGGACCGGGGAGCTGTTTTTT.

The chain is built from TRBV6-4 and TRBJ2-3; TRBD1 matches at 8 bases. There are 16 residues in the CDR3. Trimming at V came to 0 bases and at J to 1 base, leaving 3 bases not matched to a gene. Germline CDR1 and CDR2: MRHNA and SNTAGT. The CDR3 nucleotides are TGTGCCAGCAGTGACTCGGAGGGACAGGGCACAGATACGCAGTATTTT. Translated, it gives CASSDSEGQGTDTQYF.

As to this clone: This likely came from a read error, as a far larger clone is one base away. The genes are TRBV7-2 and TRBJ1-4; possible D gene TRBD1, 5 bases. Germline loops: CDR1 SGHTA, CDR2 FQGNSA. The CDR3 loop spans 17 amino acids. V was pared by 5 bases and J by 3 bases, with 19 bases between. The chain's CDR3 is CASSLLGVGPANEKLFF. The DNA for the CDR3 is TGTGCCAGCAGCCTCCTGGGGGTGGGGCCGGCTAATGAAAAACTGTTTTTT.

This chain links TRBV11-2 with TRBJ2-5, with D perhaps matching TRBD2 (6 bases). CDR3 size: 13 residues. The V gene's germline CDR1 is SGHAT and CDR2 FQNNGV. V lost 1 base and J lost 4, with 7 bases in between. Here the CDR3 DNA reads TGTGCCAGCAGCTTAGCCGGGGGAGAGACCCAGTACTTC. It yields the protein CASSLAGGETQYF. Full variable domain (outside the CDR3, taken from reference TRBV11-2 and TRBJ2-5): EAGVAQSPRYKIIEKRQSVAFWCNPISGHATLYWYQQILGQGPKLLIQFQNNGVVDDSQLPKDRFSAERLKGVDSTLKIQPAKLEDSAVYLCASSLAGGETQYFGPGTRLLVL.

The chain links TRBV19 to TRBJ1-3; weak D call: TRBD1 (5 bases). CDR1 LNHDA and CDR2 SQIVND come from the germline V gene (reference sequence). V was pared by 9 bases and J by 0 bases, with 9 bases between. The CDR3 sequence is 13 residues long. The CDR3 sequence: CASAGGSGNTIYF. The CDR3 DNA reads as TGTGCCAGCGCGGGGGGCTCTGGAAACACCATATATTTT.

This chain links TRBV7-2 with TRBJ2-2, with D unresolved. The CDR3 totals 11 residues. Germline lookup yields CDR1 SGHTA and CDR2 FQGNSA. With 4 bases removed from V and 3 bases from J, the gap between germline ends came to 0 bases. CDR3 sequence: CASSYTGELFF. CDR3 nucleotides: TGTGCCAGCAGCTACACCGGGGAGCTGTTTTTT.

The V gene is TRBV7-8, the J gene TRBJ2-7, with 8 bases aligning to TRBD1. CDR3 length: 15 residues. Germline assignment: CDR1 SGHVS and CDR2 FQNEAQ. V dropped 6 bases and J dropped 3; count of bases not matched to a gene: 10. CDR3 sequence (DNA): TGTGCCAGCAGAAGAGGGCAGGACAGGGTCTACGAGCAGTACTTC. This codes for CASRRGQDRVYEQYF.

This clone was detected a few times. This may stem from a read error, because a much larger clone lies one nucleotide away. The sample has other DNA sequences that encode this CDR3 too. The V and J genes are TRBV4-3 and TRBJ1-1; 8 bases agree with TRBD1. The V gene's germline CDR1 is LGHNA and CDR2 YSLEER. This CDR3 contains 16 residues. The CDR3 coding sequence is TGCGCCAGCAGCCAAGGGACAGGGTACACCTCGACTGAAGCCTTCTTT. Its protein product is CASSQGTGYTSTEAFF.

This chain connects TRBV4-3 to TRBJ2-7; perhaps D is TRBD1 or TRBD2 (6 bases each). V lost 0 bases and J lost 2, with 14 bases in between. CDR3 length equals 16 residues. Germline CDR1 reads LGHNA; CDR2 reads YSLEER. The CDR3 DNA is TGCGCCAGCAGCCAAGAGGGTGAGGGGGGCCCCTACGAGCAGTACTTC. Its translation is CASSQEGEGGPYEQYF.

This rearrangement joins TRBV27 to TRBJ2-2; either TRBD1 or TRBD2 may fit D (5 bases each). The CDR3 is made up of 15 amino acids. Trimming took off 2 bases at V and 5 bases at J, with 12 bases between the two ends. CDR1 is MNHEY, CDR2 SMNVEV, per germline (reference sequence). This CDR3 reads CASSLRYEGTGELFF. Written as DNA, the CDR3 is TGTGCCAGCAGTTTAAGATACGAGGGGACCGGGGAGCTGTTTTTT.